One sample yielded the 14 T cell receptor beta chains listed below, sequenced in a study of blood T cell repertoires in COVID-19. Assay: immunoSEQ multiplex PCR; the TCRdb copy retains only in-frame clones and omits some. The sample carries about 31,000 clones, over 75% recorded once. Input material: peripheral blood. The receptors here all came from a man between 60 and 75 years old with COVID-19, enrolled during active disease.

This rearrangement joins TRBV11-2 to TRBJ1-6, with a tentative D call TRBD1 (6 bases). V was cut by 5 bases and J by 9 bases, with 14 bases left in between. The CDR3 runs to 14 residues. Germline loops: CDR1 SGHAT, CDR2 FQNNGV. Written as DNA, the CDR3 is TGTGCCAGCAGCGTAACCGGGACAAGTTCACCCCTCCACTTT. Encoded protein: CASSVTGTSSPLHF.

This rearrangement joins TRBV4-1 to TRBJ1-1; D not resolved. The V gene lost 1 base and the J gene lost 5 bases, with 26 bases spanning the gap. Germline lookup yields CDR1 MGHRA and CDR2 YSYEKL. The CDR3 is 19 residues long. This CDR3 is CASSQAPNLKGLLGTEAFF. CDR3 in DNA: TGCGCCAGCAGCCAAGCCCCCAACCTAAAAGGACTGCTTGGGACTGAAGCTTTCTTT.

V is TRBV27 and J is TRBJ2-1; a possible D gene is TRBD2 (5 bases). This CDR3 is 13 amino acids long. Per the germline V gene, CDR1 is MNHEY and CDR2 is SMNVEV (reference sequence). The V and J ends lost 5 bases and 3 bases respectively, with 8 bases between them. CDR3 bases: TGTGCCAGCAGTATTACTAGCTACAATGAGCAGTTCTTC. This sequence encodes CASSITSYNEQFF.

The rearrangement joins TRBV7-3 to TRBJ2-1; perhaps TRBD1 as D (6 bases). The germline V and J ends were trimmed by 4 bases and 3 bases, with 13 bases remaining between them. CDR3 size: 15 residues. Germline CDR1 SGHTA, CDR2 FQGTGA. The CDR3: CASSSSSRGYNEQFF. CDR3 bases: TGTGCCAGCAGCTCCTCGTCCAGGGGCTACAATGAGCAGTTCTTC.

The rearrangement uses TRBV2 and TRBJ1-2; TRBD1 might be the D (5 bases). Deletions cut 6 bases from V and 3 bases from J, with 14 bases between. CDR1 is SNHLY, CDR2 FYNNEI, per germline. The CDR3 covers 14 residues. The CDR3 here is CASRKGQGDYGYTF. The CDR3 bases are TGTGCCAGCAGGAAGGGGCAGGGTGACTATGGCTACACCTTC.

The V call is TRBV5-4, the J call TRBJ2-5; TRBD2 aligns across 7 bases. Looked up from germline, CDR1 is SGHNT and CDR2 is YYREEE (reference sequence). The J segment lost 3 bases and the V segment lost 0 bases, leaving 5 bases of the junction unmatched. The CDR3 sequence is 15 residues long. The CDR3 region is CASSLVASGEETQYF. CDR3 in DNA: TGTGCCAGCAGCTTGGTGGCTAGCGGTGAAGAGACCCAGTACTTC.

This chain joins TRBV3-1 (or the pseudogene TRBV3-2) and TRBJ2-3; possible D gene TRBD2, 5 bases. This CDR3 has 15 amino acids. Germline loops: CDR1 LGHDT, CDR2 YNNKEL (reference sequence). V was trimmed by 1 base and J by 1 base, leaving 9 bases between them. The CDR3 DNA reads as TGTGCCAGCAGCCAAGGGACTCTAGGCACAGATACGCAGTATTTT. It specifies CASSQGTLGTDTQYF.

The V and J genes are TRBV7-9 and TRBJ1-5, with a weak D call TRBD1 (5 bases). Germline V gives CDR1 SEHNR, CDR2 FQNEAQ (reference sequence). V lost 1 base and J 3 bases, leaving 10 bases between the germline ends. The CDR3 is 15 residues long. This CDR3 reads CASSLDQGLNQPQHF. The CDR3 DNA sequence: TGTGCCAGCAGCTTAGACCAGGGTCTCAATCAGCCCCAGCATTTT.

The V and J genes are TRBV28 and TRBJ1-5, with 8 bases lining up with TRBD1. There are 17 residues in the CDR3. Trimming removed 5 bases from V and 1 base from J; junction bases left unmatched: 10. Per the germline V gene, CDR1 is MDHEN and CDR2 is SYDVKM. The DNA of the CDR3 is TGTGCCAGCAGTCCAGGGACAGGTTATACGAGCAATCAGCCCCAGCATTTT. Translation: CASSPGTGYTSNQPQHF.

This chain connects TRBV3-1 (or the pseudogene TRBV3-2) to TRBJ2-2; no clear D gene. This CDR3 comprises 14 residues. CDR1 LGHDT and CDR2 YNNKEL come from the germline V gene (reference sequence). V was clipped by 2 bases and J by 2 bases, with 6 bases between them. CDR3 residues: CASSQNSNTGELFF. In DNA, the CDR3 is TGTGCCAGCAGCCAAAATTCTAACACCGGGGAGCTGTTTTTT.

The chain uses TRBV12-5 and TRBJ2-2, with a tentative D call TRBD1 (5 bases). CDR3 length: 15 amino acids. Trimming took off 6 bases at V and 2 bases at J, with 13 bases between the two ends. Germline-derived CDR1 and CDR2 are LGHNT and FRNRAP. This CDR3 reads CASGHRQSNTGELFF. The DNA of the CDR3 is TGTGCTAGTGGCCACCGACAGTCTAACACCGGGGAGCTGTTTTTT. Full variable domain (remainder filled in from reference TRBV12-5 and TRBJ2-2): DARVTQTPRHKVTEMGQEVTMRCQPILGHNTVFWYRQTMMQGLELLAYFRNRAPLDDSGMPKDRFSAEMPDATLATLKIQPSEPRDSAVYFCASGHRQSNTGELFFGEGSRLTVL.

This chain links TRBV6-5 with TRBJ2-1, with 8 nucleotides matching TRBD2. CDR1 and CDR2 (germline): MNHEY, SVGAGI. The CDR3 totals 15 residues. V shed 6 bases and J 3 bases; nucleotides not matched to a gene: 7. The CDR3, as DNA: TGTGCCAGCAGCTCGACTAGCGCGAGCTACAATGAGCAGTTCTTC. Encoded protein: CASSSTSASYNEQFF.

In its sample, this clone was seen once. This chain connects TRBV6-5 to TRBJ1-2; 8 positions match TRBD1. This CDR3 is built from 14 residues. Losses at the gene ends were 5 bases for V and 4 bases for J; bases not matched to a gene: 6. Germline V gene data show CDR1 as MNHEY and CDR2 as SVGAGI. The CDR3 region is CASSPRQGTYGYTF. CDR3 coding DNA: TGTGCCAGCAGTCCCAGACAGGGGACCTATGGCTACACCTTC.

J is TRBJ1-5 and V is TRBV30, with 7 positions matching TRBD1. V shed 8 bases and J 6 bases; nucleotides not matched to a gene: 10. From germline, CDR1 is GTSNPN and CDR2 SVGIG (reference sequence). The CDR3 is 13 amino acids. In DNA, the CDR3 is TGTGCCGGGTCGGGACAGTTAGGTCAGCCCCAGCATTTT. Translating it yields CAGSGQLGQPQHF.